The text below deals with one T cell receptor beta chain. The sample originates from a study of blood T cell repertoires in COVID-19. Study details: COVID-19 samples from acute and convalescent phases originated in the United States, Italy and Spain. T cells, B-cell-depleted T cells, or PBMCs supplied cDNA or gDNA.

Study processing details: Amplified reference gene primers provided the basis for estimating nucleated cell counts. Sequencing was performed with immunoSEQ multiplex PCR; in TCRdb, only in-frame clones are kept and a portion is missing. That table gives V, J and clone size, and the DNA gave D and trimming. The repertoire holds about 40,000 clones, with over 70% as singletons. V shed 1 base, J shed 3 bases, and the junction held 7 bases outside the gene matches. Per germline, CDR1 SGHRS and CDR2 YFSETQ. There are 16 residues in the CDR3. The chain uses TRBV5-1 and TRBJ1-5; TRBD1 matches at 7 bases. The TCR comes from a human donor in a cohort sampled during active COVID-19. Material: peripheral blood. For the CDR3, the DNA is TGCGCCAGCAGCTTGACAGGGGACTTATACAATCAGCCCCAGCATTTT. It translates to CASSLTGDLYNQPQHF.